The TCR beta chain described here comes from a study of HIV-infected patients and healthy controls. Reverse transcription used about 510 ng RNA and constant-region primers for alpha and beta. Separate chain-specific third strand synthesis with multiplexing indices produced the alpha and beta libraries. TCRdb used MiXCR to reprocess the 5' RACE reads, holding one entry per CDR3 protein. The top ten clones hold about 34% of a sample with around 9,800 distinct CDR3 sequences, 7.3% of them seen once. Many counts were recorded for this clonotype. All unsorted peripheral T cells were captured because whole blood was used without fractionation. Sample: blood, taken before antiretroviral therapy. The receptor comes from an adult with HIV infection.

The DNA of the CDR3 is TGCAGCGTTGATGGGCAGGCCGGGGAGCTGTTTTTT. This translates into CSVDGQAGELFF. The rearrangement joins TRBV29-1 to TRBJ2-2; D remains ambiguous. V lost 3 bases and J 6 bases, leaving 8 bases between the germline ends. CDR3 length: 12 amino acids. CDR1 is SQVTM and CDR2 is ANQGSEA in the germline V gene.